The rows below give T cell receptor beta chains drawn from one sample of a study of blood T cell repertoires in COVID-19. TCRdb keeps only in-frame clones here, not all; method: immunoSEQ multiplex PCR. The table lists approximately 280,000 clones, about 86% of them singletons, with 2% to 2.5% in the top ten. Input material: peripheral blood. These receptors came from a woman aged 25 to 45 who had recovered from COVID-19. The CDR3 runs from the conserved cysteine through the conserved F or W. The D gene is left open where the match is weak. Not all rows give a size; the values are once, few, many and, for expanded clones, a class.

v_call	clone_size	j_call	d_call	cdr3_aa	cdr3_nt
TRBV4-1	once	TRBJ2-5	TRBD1	CASSQGTGEETQYF	TGCGCCAGCAGCCAGGGAACAGGGGAAGAGACCCAGTACTTC
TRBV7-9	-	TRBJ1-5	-	CASSLSGGGSNQPQHF	TGTGCCAGCAGCTTATCGGGGGGTGGAAGCAATCAGCCCCAGCATTTT
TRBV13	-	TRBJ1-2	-	CASSAQSGYTF	TGTGCCAGCAGCGCACAGTCTGGCTACACCTTC
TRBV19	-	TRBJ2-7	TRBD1	CASSPTGTASSYEQYF	TGTGCCAGTAGTCCAACCGGGACAGCGAGCTCCTACGAGCAGTACTTC
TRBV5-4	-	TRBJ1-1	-	CASSLGARAQGAEAFF	TGTGCCAGCAGCTTGGGCGCCCGAGCGCAGGGCGCTGAAGCTTTCTTT
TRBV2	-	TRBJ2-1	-	CASSDLAPNNEQFF	TGTGCCAGCAGTGATTTAGCCCCAAACAATGAGCAGTTCTTC
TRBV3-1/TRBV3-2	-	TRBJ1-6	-	CASSLTAASSYNSPLHF	TGTGCCAGCAGCCTGACAGCTGCGAGCTCCTATAATTCACCCCTCCACTTT
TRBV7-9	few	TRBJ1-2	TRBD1	CASSSRDRGQLGYTF	TGTGCCAGCAGCAGCCGGGACAGGGGGCAGTTGGGCTACACCTTC
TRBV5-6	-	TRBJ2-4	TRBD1	CASSLYLAGGIQYF	TGTGCCAGCAGCTTGTATTTGGCAGGGGGCATTCAGTACTTC
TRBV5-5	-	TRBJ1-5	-	CASSLAPQGRRPQHF	TGTGCCAGCAGCTTGGCTCCCCAGGGTCGCCGGCCCCAGCATTTT
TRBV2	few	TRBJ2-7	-	CASRTYEQYF	TGTGCCAGCCGAACTTACGAGCAGTACTTC
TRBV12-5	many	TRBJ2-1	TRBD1	CASGNPGQGINEQFF	TGTGCTAGTGGAAACCCGGGACAGGGTATCAATGAGCAGTTCTTC
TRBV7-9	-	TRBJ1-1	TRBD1	CASSLGAGGRTEAFF	TGTGCCAGCAGCTTAGGTGCAGGGGGTAGGACTGAAGCTTTCTTT
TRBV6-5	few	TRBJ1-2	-	CASSATSDYYGYTF	TGTGCCAGCAGCGCAACCTCGGACTACTATGGCTACACCTTC
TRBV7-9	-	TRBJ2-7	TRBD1	CASSLVDRADEQYF	TGTGCCAGCAGCTTAGTTGACAGGGCGGACGAGCAGTACTTC
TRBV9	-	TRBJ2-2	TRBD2	CASSARSSGRAGELFF	TGTGCCAGCAGCGCCCGAAGTAGCGGGAGGGCGGGGGAGCTGTTTTTT
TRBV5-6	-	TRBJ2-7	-	CASSFAGVWEQYF	TGTGCCAGCAGCTTTGCCGGGGTTTGGGAGCAGTACTTC
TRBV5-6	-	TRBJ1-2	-	CASSQSGLSGYTF	TGTGCCAGCAGTCAATCCGGGTTGAGTGGCTACACCTTC
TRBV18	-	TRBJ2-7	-	CASSPTGEVESEQYF	TGTGCCAGCTCACCTACAGGCGAGGTGGAATCCGAGCAGTACTTC
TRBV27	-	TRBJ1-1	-	CASAWVGGYTEAFF	TGTGCCAGCGCTTGGGTTGGGGGGTACACTGAAGCTTTCTTT
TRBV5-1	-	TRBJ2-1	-	CASSLGGGSYNEQFF	TGCGCCAGCAGCTTGGGAGGGGGCTCCTACAATGAGCAGTTCTTC
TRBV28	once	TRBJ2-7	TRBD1	CASSHRTGTNYEQYF	TGTGCCAGCAGTCATCGGACAGGGACGAACTACGAGCAGTACTTC
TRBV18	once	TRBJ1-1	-	CASSPPSEVPRAFF	TGTGCCAGCTCACCACCCTCGGAGGTCCCGCGGGCTTTCTTT
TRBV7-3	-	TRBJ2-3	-	CASSLLAGALTDTQYF	TGTGCCAGCAGCTTATTGGCAGGGGCGCTCACAGATACGCAGTATTTT
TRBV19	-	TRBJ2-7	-	CASSIGHEQYF	TGTGCCAGTAGTATTGGGCACGAGCAGTACTTC
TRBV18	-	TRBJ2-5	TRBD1	CASSLNTGAQETQYF	TGTGCCAGCTCACTAAACACAGGGGCGCAAGAGACCCAGTACTTC
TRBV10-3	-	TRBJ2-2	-	CAISEGGNPGELFF	TGTGCCATCAGTGAAGGCGGGAACCCCGGGGAGCTGTTTTTT
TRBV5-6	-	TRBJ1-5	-	CASSQTGNQPQHF	TGTGCCAGCAGCCAAACAGGGAATCAGCCCCAGCATTTT
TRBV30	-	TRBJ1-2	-	CAWSGLEGDYGYTF	TGTGCCTGGAGTGGTCTTGAGGGCGACTATGGCTACACCTTC
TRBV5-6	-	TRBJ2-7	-	CASRPDPEGGSYEQYF	TGTGCCAGCAGACCGGACCCTGAGGGAGGCTCCTACGAGCAGTACTTC
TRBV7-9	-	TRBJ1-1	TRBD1	CASSSPGQEAFF	TGTGCCAGCAGCTCGCCGGGACAGGAAGCTTTCTTT
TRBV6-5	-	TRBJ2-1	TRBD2	CASSPTSGKFEQFF	TGTGCCAGCAGCCCAACTAGCGGGAAGTTTGAGCAGTTCTTC
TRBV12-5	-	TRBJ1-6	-	CASGFLQGLIGSPLHF	TGTGCTAGTGGTTTTCTTCAGGGACTCATCGGTTCACCCCTCCACTTT
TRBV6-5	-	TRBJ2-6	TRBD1	CASRKQGVGANVLTF	TGTGCCAGCAGGAAACAGGGGGTTGGGGCCAACGTCCTGACTTTC
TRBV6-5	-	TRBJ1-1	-	CASSRGGNTEAFF	TGTGCCAGCAGTCGGGGGGGGAACACTGAAGCTTTCTTT
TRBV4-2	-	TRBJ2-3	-	CASSQDVDSWTDTQYF	TGTGCCAGCAGCCAAGACGTCGACAGTTGGACAGATACGCAGTATTTT
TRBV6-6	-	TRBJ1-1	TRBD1	CASSRNRGTEAFF	TGTGCCAGCAGTCGCAACAGGGGAACTGAAGCTTTCTTT
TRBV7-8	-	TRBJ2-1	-	CASSSSPEQFF	TGTGCCAGCAGCTCCTCCCCCGAGCAGTTCTTC
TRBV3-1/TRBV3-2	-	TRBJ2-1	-	CASSQDRGNEQFF	TGTGCCAGCAGCCAAGATAGGGGCAATGAGCAGTTCTTC
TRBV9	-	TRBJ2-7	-	CASSGGDRYEQYF	TGTGCCAGCAGCGGGGGGGACAGATACGAGCAGTACTTC
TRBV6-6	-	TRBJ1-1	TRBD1	CASIGQGGTEAFF	TGTGCCAGCATCGGACAGGGGGGAACTGAAGCTTTCTTT
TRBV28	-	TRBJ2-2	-	CASSFRGRRDTGELFF	TGTGCCAGCAGTTTTAGAGGGCGGAGAGACACCGGGGAGCTGTTTTTT
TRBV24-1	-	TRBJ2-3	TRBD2	CATSDAGTSGRGLFGDTQYF	TGTGCCACCAGTGATGCCGGGACTAGCGGGAGGGGTTTGTTCGGAGATACGCAGTATTTT
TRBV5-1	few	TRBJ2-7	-	CASSLGHDTGEQYF	TGCGCCAGCAGCTTGGGACACGACACTGGCGAGCAGTACTTC
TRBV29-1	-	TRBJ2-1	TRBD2	CSVEVLLAAIYNEQFF	TGCAGCGTTGAAGTTTTACTAGCGGCCATCTACAATGAGCAGTTCTTC
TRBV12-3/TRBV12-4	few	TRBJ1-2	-	CASSNSGSYGYTF	TGTGCCAGCAGCAATAGCGGGTCTTATGGCTACACCTTC
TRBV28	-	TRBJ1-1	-	CASRSKNTEAFF	TGTGCCAGCAGGTCAAAAAACACTGAAGCTTTCTTT
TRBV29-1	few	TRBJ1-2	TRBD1	CSTQGLDYGYTF	TGCAGCACACAGGGGTTAGACTATGGCTACACCTTC